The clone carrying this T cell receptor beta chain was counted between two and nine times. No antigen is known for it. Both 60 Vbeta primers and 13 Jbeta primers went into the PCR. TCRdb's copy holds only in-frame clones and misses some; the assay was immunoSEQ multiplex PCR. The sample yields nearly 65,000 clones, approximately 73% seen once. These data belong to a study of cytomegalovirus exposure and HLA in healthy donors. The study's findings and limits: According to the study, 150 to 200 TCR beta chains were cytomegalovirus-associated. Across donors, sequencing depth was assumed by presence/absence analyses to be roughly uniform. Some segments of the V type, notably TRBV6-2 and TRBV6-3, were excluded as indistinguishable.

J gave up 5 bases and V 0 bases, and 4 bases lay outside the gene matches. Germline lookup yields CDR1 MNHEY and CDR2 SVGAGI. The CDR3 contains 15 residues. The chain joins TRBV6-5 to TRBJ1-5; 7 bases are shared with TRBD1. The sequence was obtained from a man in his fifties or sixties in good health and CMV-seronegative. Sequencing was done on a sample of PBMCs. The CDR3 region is CASSYSIGGDQPQHF. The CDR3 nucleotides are TGTGCCAGCAGTTACTCGATAGGGGGCGATCAGCCCCAGCATTTT.